Below are 10 T cell receptor beta chains sequenced from a single sample in a study of blood T cell repertoires in COVID-19 (dated by TCRdb to 2019 to 2021). Receptors were amplified or captured by the immunoSEQ multiplex PCR assay. This immuneACCESS table, as held by TCRdb, lists in-frame sequences with V and J called but not all clones. Of the missing ones, under half trace to an unresolved V gene in checked studies; the others have no known cause. The sample table lists 150,000 to 200,000 clones, roughly nine tenths of them with a count of one. The ten biggest clones cover roughly 2% of the sample. The specimen sequenced was peripheral blood. The receptors originated from a man aged 18 to 30 who had recovered from COVID-19.

This rearrangement joins TRBV18 to TRBJ2-7; no definite D call. V was shortened by 0 bases and J by 10 bases, with 13 bases between the two germline ends. The CDR3 runs to 13 residues. Germline CDR1 KGHSH, CDR2 LQKENI. CDR3 in amino acids: CASSPPESQEQYF. The CDR3 DNA reads TGTGCCAGCTCACCACCGGAAAGTCAGGAACAGTACTTC.

This clone was recorded once. This rearrangement joins TRBV5-4 to TRBJ1-2; TRBD1 matches 7 bases. The V segment lost 0 bases and the J segment 1 base; nucleotides outside the gene matches: 3. The CDR3 extends over 15 amino acids. Germline CDR1 and CDR2: SGHNT and YYREEE (reference sequence). CDR3 sequence: CASSLEYRGNYGYTF. The CDR3 nucleotides read TGTGCCAGCAGCTTGGAATACAGGGGTAACTATGGCTACACCTTC. Combining the CDR3 with reference TRBV5-4 and TRBJ1-2 gives the whole variable domain ETGVTQSPTHLIKTRGQQVTLRCSSQSGHNTVSWYQQALGQGPQFIFQYYREEENGRGNFPPRFSGLQFPNYSSELNVNALELDDSALYLCASSLEYRGNYGYTFGSGTRLTVV.

This clone was counted between two and nine times. The J gene is TRBJ1-5, the V gene TRBV2; D is unclear. Deletions cut 4 bases from V and 3 bases from J, with 7 bases between. The CDR3 consists of 13 residues. CDR1 and CDR2 from the germline V gene are SNHLY and FYNNEI. The CDR3 nucleotides read TGTGCCAGCAGTGCCGGGGACAATCAGCCCCAGCATTTT. This gives the protein CASSAGDNQPQHF.

Only a few counts were recorded for this clone. The chain combines TRBV9 with TRBJ2-7; 7 bases map to TRBD1. This CDR3 contains 14 residues. From germline, CDR1 is SGDLS and CDR2 YYNGEE. Trimming cost V 0 bases and J 5 bases; bases outside gene matches: 5. The DNA for the CDR3 is TGTGCCAGCAGCGTAGGAGGCGACAGGGACGAGCAGTACTTC. Encoded protein: CASSVGGDRDEQYF.

V and J are TRBV5-1 and TRBJ1-2, with 7 nucleotides matching TRBD1. The CDR3 length is 14 residues. V dropped 4 bases and J dropped 5; count of bases not matched to a gene: 8. From germline, CDR1 is SGHRS and CDR2 YFSETQ. This CDR3 is CASSLDGTVYGYTF. As DNA, the CDR3 is TGCGCCAGCAGCCTTGATGGGACAGTGTATGGCTACACCTTC.

V is TRBV6-2 or TRBV6-3 and J is TRBJ1-5; D not resolved. CDR1 is MNHEY and CDR2 is SVGEGT in the germline V gene. This CDR3 region has 15 residues. Trimming took off 0 bases at V and 7 bases at J, with 13 bases between the two ends. In DNA form, the CDR3 reads TGTGCCAGCAGTTACTCACGGGGTAGGCGGCAGCCCCAGCATTTT. It encodes CASSYSRGRRQPQHF.

This chain uses TRBV28 with TRBJ2-7; D gene uncertain. Between the trimmed V and J ends, which lost 5 bases and 3 bases, there was a span of 14 bases. Germline CDR1 is MDHEN and CDR2 is SYDVKM. The CDR3 is 14 amino acids. The DNA for the CDR3 is TGTGCCAGCAGTCAGACCTTACACAGCTACGAGCAGTACTTC. Amino acid sequence: CASSQTLHSYEQYF.

The rearrangement links TRBV27 to TRBJ1-2; D unclear. There are 15 residues in the CDR3. Trimming took 2 bases from V and 1 from J, leaving 11 bases between them. The germline CDR1 and CDR2 sequences are MNHEY and SMNVEV (reference sequence). The CDR3 nucleotides are TGTGCCAGCAGTTTACGTGGCGGACTTAACTATGGCTACACCTTC. Its translation is CASSLRGGLNYGYTF.

This clone has only one observation. The rearrangement links TRBV7-2 to TRBJ2-7; a weak D match, TRBD1 (5 bases). The CDR3 totals 13 residues. Trimming cost V 3 bases and J 3 bases, with 9 bases left between them. Germline CDR1 reads SGHTA; CDR2 reads FQGNSA. The CDR3 nucleotides are TGTGCCAGCAGCTTTGGCAGGGTCTACGAGCAGTACTTC. Amino acid sequence: CASSFGRVYEQYF.

The V and J genes are TRBV3-1 (or the pseudogene TRBV3-2) and TRBJ2-1, with a possible D match to TRBD2 (6 bases). Between the trimmed V and J ends, which lost 0 bases and 3 bases, there was a span of 9 bases. Germline V gene lookup returns CDR1 LGHDT and CDR2 YNNKEL (reference sequence). The CDR3 loop spans 15 amino acids. The CDR3 reads CASSQDIADYNEQFF. CDR3 bases: TGTGCCAGCAGCCAAGATATAGCGGACTACAATGAGCAGTTCTTC.